The clone carrying this T cell receptor beta chain was counted ten times or more. Its antigen is unidentified. Inclusion characteristics of ophthalmopathy patients comprised a Clinical Activity Score of at least 3, a NOSPECS grade of at least 4, and duration under 3 months. The sample is drawn from a study of T cells in Graves' hyperthyroidism and ophthalmopathy. RNA transcripts were the template for amplifying TCR beta CDR3 regions. The primer set for the first-round RT-PCR of the TCR CDR3 was HTBI. TCRdb reprocessed the multiplex PCR reads with MiXCR, giving one entry per CDR3 protein. The table shows hundreds of thousands of distinct CDR3 sequences, with around 20% occurring only once. Study-level points and caveats: Patients with ophthalmopathy were separated from those with stable hyperthyroidism by a 13 V-J model.

V trimming: 5 bases; J trimming: 8 bases; junction bases outside the gene matches: 7. The CDR3 is 14 amino acids. Germline V CDR1 and CDR2: GTSNPN, SVGIG (reference sequence). This receptor was taken from a man in his forties with Graves' ophthalmopathy. Sequenced: blood. This chain connects TRBV30 to TRBJ2-2; 11 bases align to TRBD2. The CDR3 sequence: CAWASGRLSGELFF. Here the CDR3 DNA reads TGTGCCTGGGCTAGCGGGAGGCTTTCGGGGGAGCTGTTTTTT.